The source of this TCR beta chain is a study of beta chain features in type 1 diabetes. CDR1 is MNHEY, CDR2 SMNVEV, per germline (reference sequence). The V and J ends lost 4 bases and 0 bases respectively, with 9 bases between them. CDR3 length equals 14 residues. Investigators reverse transcribed all isolated RNA, so they sequenced expressed TCRB transcripts. Data came from immunoSEQ multiplex PCR; TCRdb stores just in-frame clones and leaves some out. In the table there are around 500,000 clones, about 30% of which are singletons. With regard to this clone: Antigen: not known.

Notes on the study in general: Any HLA-type effect on TCRB rearrangement remained unresolved here. Cells expressing TCR highly could be over-represented by cDNA sequencing.

Purity of each sorted population was above 95%. This receptor was identified in a man younger than 35 in good health. This sequence joins TRBV27 and TRBJ1-1; D not resolved. The material sequenced was naive CD4+ T cells from blood. The CDR3 bases are TGTGCCAGCAGTTCACCAGGTCTGAACACTGAAGCTTTCTTT. It specifies CASSSPGLNTEAFF.